The T cell receptor beta chain described here comes from a study of human T cells and chemical hapten exposure. Study details: How much TCR each sample yielded varied, mostly because pooled library volumes differed slightly. Study observations and caveats: Expanded TCRs created a significantly greater count of big CDR3 similarity clusters than controls did.

From the RACE reads, TCRdb called clonotypes with MiXCR, one entry per CDR3 protein. The sample has more than 75,000 distinct CDR3 sequences, approximately 8.6% seen once; the top ten hold more than 2%. Many counts were recorded for this clonotype. Its specificity is not known. CDR1 ENHRY and CDR2 SYGVKD come from the germline V gene. The V gene end was trimmed by 3 bases and the J gene end by 5 bases; junction bases not matched to a gene: 9. CDR3 length: 15 residues. The time point denotes: patch test 2, 6 weeks after DPC sensitization. Treatment of the sample: therapeutic diphenylcyclopropenone sensitization with weekly scalp DPC. Blood collection took place prior to placing each patch test.

The clonotype originates from a woman in her forties with alopecia areata. Some clones in this sample may be carry-over from other donors' samples. This chain uses TRBV10-3 with TRBJ2-7; TRBD1 aligns across 8 bases. The sequences come from whole blood, collected in connection with sensitization to the hapten diphenylcyclopropenone (DPC). In DNA, the CDR3 is TGTGCCATCAGTGATGGCGGACAGGGTCTCCACGAGCAGTACTTC. Its translation: CAISDGGQGLHEQYF.